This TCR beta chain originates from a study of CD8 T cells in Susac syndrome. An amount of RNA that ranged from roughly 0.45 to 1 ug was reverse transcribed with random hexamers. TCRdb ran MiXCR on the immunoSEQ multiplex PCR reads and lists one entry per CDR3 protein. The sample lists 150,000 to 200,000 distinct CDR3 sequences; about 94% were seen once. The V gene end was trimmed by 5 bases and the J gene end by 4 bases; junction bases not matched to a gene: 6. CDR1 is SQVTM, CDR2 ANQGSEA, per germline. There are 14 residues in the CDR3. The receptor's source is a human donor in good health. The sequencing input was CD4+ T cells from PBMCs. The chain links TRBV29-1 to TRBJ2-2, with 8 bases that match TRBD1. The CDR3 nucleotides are TGCAGCGTTTCGGACAGGGAGAGCACCGGGGAGCTGTTTTTT. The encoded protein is CSVSDRESTGELFF.